What follows are 15 T cell receptor beta chains derived from one specimen sequenced in a study of TIL therapy for anti-PD-1-resistant metastatic lung cancer. Time point meaning: pre-treatment sample, taken before nivolumab and TIL therapy. Pleural nodules or supraclavicular lymph nodes made up most of the excised metastases sampled. This was the immunoSEQ v3 assay. Libraries were prepared by immunoSEQ multiplex PCR; TCRdb keeps only in-frame clonotypes and omits some of them. The repertoire holds about 100,000 clones, about 71% seen once, with approximately 11% in the top ten. Material: tumor tissue, obtained at baseline. These receptors were collected from a person aged 25-79 years with non-small cell lung cancer.

This rearrangement joins TRBV4-3 to TRBJ2-3; 11 nucleotides line up with TRBD2. The germline V gene encodes CDR1 LGHNA and CDR2 YSLEER. The CDR3 spans 15 residues. V lost 8 bases, J lost 3 bases, and 7 bases stayed unmatched. CDR3 protein: CASRLTSGRTDTQYF. In DNA form, the CDR3 reads TGCGCCAGCCGACTTACTAGCGGGAGAACAGATACGCAGTATTTT.

The chain joins TRBV5-1 to TRBJ2-5, with a tentative D call TRBD1 (6 bases). In germline, CDR1 is SGHRS, CDR2 YFSETQ. The CDR3 length is 15 residues. V was trimmed by 4 bases and J by 2 bases, leaving 15 bases between them. The CDR3 DNA reads TGCGCCAGCAGCCGTACCCGGACAGAGCAAGAGACCCAGTACTTC. It codes for CASSRTRTEQETQYF.

The chain combines TRBV5-4 with TRBJ2-1; TRBD2 matches at 8 bases. Trimming took 2 bases from V and 6 from J; bases not matched to a gene: 4. Germline V lookup: CDR1 SGHNT, CDR2 YYREEE (reference sequence). The CDR3 is 14 residues long. The CDR3 spells CASSFTSGSNEQFF. The CDR3 DNA is TGTGCCAGCAGCTTCACTAGCGGCAGCAATGAGCAGTTCTTC.

This chain joins TRBV19 and TRBJ1-1, with 8 bases aligning to TRBD1. Germline V gene data show CDR1 as LNHDA and CDR2 as SQIVND (reference sequence). CDR3 length equals 14 residues. J gave up 4 bases and V 5 bases, and 6 bases lay outside the gene matches. CDR3 in DNA: TGTGCCAGTAGTTTCGGACAGGGACTCACTGAAGCTTTCTTT. Protein: CASSFGQGLTEAFF.

The V gene is TRBV4-3, the J gene TRBJ2-3; D unresolved. The CDR3 contains 12 residues. Trimming left V 5 bases short and J 4 bases short, with 7 bases between. Germline CDR1 and CDR2: LGHNA and YSLEER. The DNA of the CDR3 is TGCGCCAGCAGCTTCTCTTCAGATACGCAGTATTTT. Translation gives CASSFSSDTQYF.

The chain couples TRBV13 to TRBJ1-1; 7 nucleotides align to TRBD1. Germline V CDR1 and CDR2: PRHDT, FYEKMQ (reference sequence). The CDR3 runs to 16 residues. After removal of 2 bases from V and 4 bases from J, the junction contained 10 bases not matched to a gene. CDR3 DNA sequence: TGTGCCAGCAGCTTACTAGCCGGGACAGTATCCACTGAAGCTTTCTTT. Amino acids: CASSLLAGTVSTEAFF.

This chain connects TRBV30 to TRBJ1-3; tentatively, D is TRBD1 (5 bases). Trimming took 0 bases from V and 4 from J, leaving 19 bases between them. The CDR3 is made up of 17 amino acids. Germline CDR1 GTSNPN, CDR2 SVGIG (reference sequence). The CDR3 region is CAWSVRVGTSGGNTIYF. Written as DNA, the CDR3 is TGTGCCTGGAGTGTCAGGGTCGGGACGTCGGGCGGAAACACCATATATTTT.

This chain links TRBV19 with TRBJ2-4, with unresolved D. Trimming took 2 bases from V and 1 from J, leaving 6 bases between them. Germline CDR1 and CDR2: LNHDA and SQIVND (reference sequence). The CDR3 runs to 14 residues. In nucleotides, the CDR3 is TGTGCCAGTAGTATACTGCGTGCCAAAAACATTCAGTACTTC. Encoded protein: CASSILRAKNIQYF.

This sequence joins TRBV7-6 and TRBJ1-4, with D uncertain. V lost 5 bases and J 1 base, leaving 11 bases between the germline ends. Germline values: CDR1 SGHVS, CDR2 FNYEAQ. The CDR3 loop spans 15 amino acids. The CDR3 loop reads CASSPRAGTNEKLFF. CDR3 DNA sequence: TGTGCCAGCAGCCCTAGGGCAGGAACTAATGAAAAACTGTTTTTT.

This clone was detected a few times. The genes are TRBV28 and TRBJ2-5; TRBD1 matches at 9 bases. Germline V gene sequence: CDR1 MDHEN, CDR2 SYDVKM. The CDR3 has 15 amino acids. Germline trimming cut 5 bases from V and 5 bases from J; bases unmatched to any gene: 9. In nucleotides, the CDR3 is TGTGCCAGCAGTATCCCACAGGGGGCAAGGGAGACCCAGTACTTC. Protein: CASSIPQGARETQYF.

V and J are TRBV28 and TRBJ2-3, with no clear D. V dropped 4 bases and J dropped 0 bases, with 8 bases sitting between them. The CDR3 covers 14 residues. The germline gives CDR1 MDHEN, CDR2 SYDVKM. This CDR3 reads CASSSPVSTDTQYF. The CDR3 nucleotides are TGTGCCAGCAGTTCGCCAGTGAGCACAGATACGCAGTATTTT.

V is TRBV19 and J is TRBJ2-2; D is unclear. Germline loops: CDR1 LNHDA, CDR2 SQIVND (reference sequence). The CDR3 has 12 residues. The V end was cut by 3 bases, the J end by 6 bases, with 5 bases between. Written as DNA, the CDR3 is TGTGCCAGTAGTATTTTTTCCGGGGAGCTGTTTTTT. Translation: CASSIFSGELFF.

The V call is TRBV19, the J call TRBJ2-5; TRBD1 might be the D (6 bases). The germline V gene has CDR1 LNHDA and CDR2 SQIVND (reference sequence). The V and J ends lost 1 base and 3 bases respectively, with 6 bases between them. The CDR3 spans 13 residues. Here the CDR3 DNA reads TGTGCCAGTAGTATAGGACAGGAAGAGACCCAGTACTTC. It specifies CASSIGQEETQYF.

V usage is TRBV6-2 or TRBV6-3 and J usage is TRBJ2-2; a possible D gene is TRBD2 (6 bases). This CDR3 has 17 residues. Trimming pared 4 bases from V and 1 base from J, leaving 16 bases between. CDR1 is MNHEY and CDR2 is SVGEGT in the germline V gene. CDR3 in amino acids: CASSSRRVELNTGELFF. As DNA, the CDR3 is TGTGCCAGCAGTTCACGGAGGGTTGAGCTGAACACCGGGGAGCTGTTTTTT.

The rearrangement joins TRBV3-1 (or the pseudogene TRBV3-2) to TRBJ1-2, with TRBD1 matching over 7 bases. This CDR3 spans 17 amino acids. V shed 4 bases, J shed 2 bases, and the junction held 13 bases outside the gene matches. The germline gives CDR1 LGHDT, CDR2 YNNKEL (reference sequence). Here the CDR3 reads CASSPFWPGTVNYGYTF. The CDR3 DNA is TGTGCCAGCAGCCCGTTTTGGCCCGGGACAGTCAACTATGGCTACACCTTC.